This entry concerns a single T cell receptor beta chain. In the study's own analysis: Reference gene primer amplification gave nucleated cell count estimates. Profiling relied on immunoSEQ multiplex PCR, and the TCRdb table lists in-frame clones only, not all of them. The V and J calls and clone size were taken over from that table, and D and trimming were inferred from the DNA. The table has roughly 170,000 clones, roughly nine tenths seen once. The data originate from a study of blood T cell repertoires in COVID-19. The overall study: The United States, Italy and Spain supplied acute and convalescent COVID-19 samples.

Germline V CDR1 and CDR2: SGDLS, YYNGEE. CDR3 length equals 16 residues. The V gene lost 4 bases and the J gene lost 0 bases, with 11 bases spanning the gap. The genes are TRBV9 and TRBJ1-6, with D possibly TRBD1 on 6 matching bases. Sequenced material: peripheral blood. This sequence originates from a man in his 70s with active or convalescent COVID-19. The CDR3 DNA reads as TGTGCCAGCAGCCTAGACAGGAGCTCCTATAATTCACCCCTCCACTTT. Encoded protein: CASSLDRSSYNSPLHF.